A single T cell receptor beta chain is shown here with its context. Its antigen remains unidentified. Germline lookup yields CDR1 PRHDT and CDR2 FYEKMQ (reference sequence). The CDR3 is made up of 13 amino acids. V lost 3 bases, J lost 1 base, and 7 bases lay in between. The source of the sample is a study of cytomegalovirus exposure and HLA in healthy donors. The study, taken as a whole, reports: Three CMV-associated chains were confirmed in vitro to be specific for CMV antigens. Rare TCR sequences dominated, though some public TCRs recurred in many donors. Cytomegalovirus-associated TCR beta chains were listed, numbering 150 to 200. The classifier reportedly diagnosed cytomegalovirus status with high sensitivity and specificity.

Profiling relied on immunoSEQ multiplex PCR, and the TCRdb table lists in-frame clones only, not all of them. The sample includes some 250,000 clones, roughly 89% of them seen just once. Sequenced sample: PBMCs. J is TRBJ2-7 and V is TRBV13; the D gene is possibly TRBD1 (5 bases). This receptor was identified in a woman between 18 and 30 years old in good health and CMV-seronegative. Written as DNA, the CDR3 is TGTGCCAGCAGCTTGGCAGGGTCCTACGAGCAGTACGTC. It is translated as CASSLAGSYEQYV.